These 30 T cell receptor beta chains were sequenced from one sample in a study of blood T cell repertoires in COVID-19. Libraries were prepared by immunoSEQ multiplex PCR; TCRdb keeps only in-frame clonotypes and omits some of them. Counted here are about 73,000 clones, about four fifths occurring once; the ten biggest clones make up 25% to 30%. Sequencing was done on a sample of peripheral blood. The receptor set was obtained from a human donor in a cohort sampled during active COVID-19.

The chain joins TRBV27 to TRBJ2-1; D is perhaps TRBD1 (6 bases). There are 15 residues in the CDR3. Trimming took 6 bases from V and 1 from J, leaving 13 bases between them. In germline, CDR1 is MNHEY, CDR2 SMNVEV (reference sequence). The DNA of the CDR3 is TGTGCCAGCAGGGGGGCAGGGCCTTCCTACAATGAGCAGTTCTTC. Translating gives CASRGAGPSYNEQFF.

The chain joins TRBV9 to TRBJ2-2, with TRBD1 identical over 9 bases. The germline gives CDR1 SGDLS, CDR2 YYNGEE. This CDR3 has 16 amino acids. The V gene end was trimmed by 3 bases and the J gene end by 8 bases; junction bases not matched to a gene: 11. CDR3 amino acids: CASSDPSQGAFGELFF. In DNA, the CDR3 is TGTGCCAGCAGCGACCCATCACAGGGGGCTTTTGGGGAGCTGTTTTTT.

The V call is TRBV6-1, the J call TRBJ1-3, with TRBD1 matching 7 bases. This CDR3 is built from 18 residues. CDR1 is MNHNS and CDR2 is SASEGT in the germline V gene. Trimming took 2 bases from V and 1 from J; bases not matched to a gene: 11. CDR3 DNA sequence: TGTGCCAGCAGTGAATTTTACGGTGAGGGGGCATCTGGAAACACCATATATTTT. Translation gives CASSEFYGEGASGNTIYF.

The rearrangement joins TRBV18 to TRBJ1-1; 7 positions agree with TRBD1. With V trimmed by 3 bases and J by 7 bases, 5 bases remained unmatched. Germline-derived CDR1 and CDR2 are KGHSH and LQKENI. This CDR3 has 13 amino acids. CDR3: CASSPGQDNEAFF. CDR3 nucleotide sequence: TGTGCCAGCTCACCTGGACAGGACAATGAAGCTTTCTTT.

The chain joins TRBV5-4 to TRBJ2-1, with 11 bases that match TRBD2. Germline lookup yields CDR1 SGHNT and CDR2 YYREEE (reference sequence). This CDR3 has 16 residues. Losses at the gene ends were 0 bases for V and 4 bases for J; bases not matched to a gene: 3. The CDR3 here is CASSLESSGGYNEQFF. CDR3 bases: TGTGCCAGCAGCTTGGAGTCTAGCGGGGGGTACAATGAGCAGTTCTTC.

This chain joins TRBV7-3 and TRBJ2-1; D unresolved. This CDR3 has 15 amino acids. The germline CDR1 and CDR2 sequences are SGHTA and FQGTGA. The V and J ends lost 2 bases and 0 bases respectively, with 8 bases between them. CDR3 nucleotide sequence: TGTGCCAGCAGCTTATCCCTAAGCTCCTACAATGAGCAGTTCTTC. Its translation is CASSLSLSSYNEQFF. The whole variable domain, filled in from reference TRBV7-3 and TRBJ2-1, reads GAGVSQTPSNKVTEKGKYVELRCDPISGHTALYWYRQSLGQGPEFLIYFQGTGAADDSGLPNDRFFAVRPEGSVSTLKIQRTERGDSAVYLCASSLSLSSYNEQFFGPGTRLTVL.

The chain uses TRBV5-4 and TRBJ1-6, with TRBD1 identical over 8 bases. The germline V gene encodes CDR1 SGHNT and CDR2 YYREEE (reference sequence). The CDR3 extends over 15 amino acids. The V and J ends lost 9 bases and 9 bases, in that order; junction bases with no gene match: 14. CDR3 DNA: TGTGCCACCTCAGCCCAGGGGGCTGAGGGTTCACCCCTCCACTTT. This gives the protein CATSAQGAEGSPLHF.

V and J are TRBV7-8 and TRBJ1-4, with 7 bases identical to TRBD1. The CDR3 is 16 amino acids. Germline lookup yields CDR1 SGHVS and CDR2 FQNEAQ. V lost 1 base, J lost 5 bases, and 7 bases stayed unmatched. The CDR3 coding sequence is TGTGCCAGCAGCTTAGGGTGGGACAGCGCAAATGAAAAACTGTTTTTT. Amino acid sequence: CASSLGWDSANEKLFF.

This sequence joins TRBV29-1 and TRBJ1-1; D might be TRBD1 (5 bases). The CDR3 runs to 11 residues. Deletions cut 6 bases from V and 8 bases from J, with 13 bases between. Per germline, CDR1 SQVTM and CDR2 ANQGSEA. CDR3 protein: CSVGGQGEAFF. CDR3 coding DNA: TGCAGCGTGGGCGGACAAGGAGAAGCTTTCTTT.

The table lists this clone with a count of one. The V call is TRBV11-2, the J call TRBJ1-4; D gene ambiguous. The germline V and J ends were trimmed by 5 bases and 12 bases, with 22 bases remaining between them. CDR1 and CDR2 (germline): SGHAT, FQNNGV. The CDR3 length is 15 residues. Here the CDR3 reads CASSLLRSQVGELFF. Written as DNA, the CDR3 is TGTGCCAGCAGCCTCCTACGGAGCCAAGTCGGTGAACTGTTTTTT.

This sequence joins TRBV4-1 and TRBJ2-3; no clear D. Looked up from germline, CDR1 is MGHRA and CDR2 is YSYEKL. This CDR3 is built from 13 residues. Between the trimmed V and J ends, which lost 3 bases and 8 bases, there was a span of 12 bases. The CDR3 nucleotides read TGCGCCAGCAGCCAGGCCACTATCGCTACGCAGTATTTT. The encoded protein is CASSQATIATQYF.

The rearrangement uses TRBV12-3 or TRBV12-4 and TRBJ2-1; TRBD2 aligns across 7 bases. The CDR3 loop spans 12 amino acids. Trimming took 6 bases from V and 9 from J; bases not matched to a gene: 5. For the CDR3, the DNA is TGTGCCAGCAGCCCGGGGGGTGGTGAGCAGTTCTTC. Protein sequence: CASSPGGGEQFF.

The genes are TRBV7-9 and TRBJ2-1; D possibly corresponds to TRBD2 (5 bases). CDR3 length: 15 amino acids. CDR1 and CDR2 (germline): SEHNR, FQNEAQ (reference sequence). V was clipped by 6 bases and J by 12 bases, with 24 bases between them. The CDR3 sequence is CASRSASPAAWAQFF. In DNA, the CDR3 is TGTGCCAGCAGGTCCGCTTCCCCAGCGGCGTGGGCGCAGTTCTTC.

This sequence joins TRBV2 and TRBJ2-2, with 7 bases fitting TRBD1. Germline V gives CDR1 SNHLY, CDR2 FYNNEI. The V and J ends lost 4 bases and 6 bases, in that order; junction bases with no gene match: 5. This CDR3 region has 14 residues. CDR3 region: CASSGRGRPGELFF. As DNA, the CDR3 is TGTGCCAGCAGTGGTAGGGGGCGTCCCGGGGAGCTGTTTTTT.

In this sample, this clone turned up a few times. This chain uses TRBV13 with TRBJ2-1; TRBD1 is a possible D gene (5 bases). This CDR3 is built from 16 residues. Germline-derived CDR1 and CDR2 are PRHDT and FYEKMQ (reference sequence). V gave up 5 bases and J gave up 1 base, with 15 bases separating them. The CDR3, as DNA: TGTGCCAGCAGCGACCCCCAGGGCCAGTCCTACAATGAGCAGTTCTTC. Translation gives CASSDPQGQSYNEQFF.

The chain links TRBV7-8 to TRBJ2-1; possibly TRBD2 for D (6 bases). The CDR3 extends over 16 amino acids. Trimming removed 5 bases at V and 6 bases at J, with 20 bases between. Germline CDR1 reads SGHVS; CDR2 reads FQNEAQ. CDR3 DNA: TGTGCCAGCAGCCCAGTGGTGGGGGGAAAACGCAATGAGCAGTTCTTC. This translates into CASSPVVGGKRNEQFF. The complete variable domain, with remaining parts taken from reference TRBV7-8 and TRBJ2-1, reads GAGVSQSPRYKVAKRGQDVALRCDPISGHVSLFWYQQALGQGPEFLTYFQNEAQLDKSGLPSDRFFAERPEGSVSTLKIQRTQQEDSAVYLCASSPVVGGKRNEQFFGPGTRLTVL.

The chain employs TRBV3-1 (or the pseudogene TRBV3-2) and TRBJ2-4; tentative D call: TRBD1 (6 bases). V lost 4 bases, J lost 2 bases, and 18 bases lay in between. This CDR3 is 17 amino acids long. Germline V CDR1 and CDR2: LGHDT, YNNKEL (reference sequence). The CDR3 sequence is CASSPLGAAPSKNIQYF. CDR3 nucleotide sequence: TGTGCCAGCAGCCCCCTGGGGGCCGCCCCGTCCAAAAACATTCAGTACTTC.

This rearrangement joins TRBV6-2 or TRBV6-3 to TRBJ1-1; D call uncertain. V was trimmed by 0 bases and J by 4 bases, leaving 12 bases between them. The CDR3 is 15 amino acids. Germline V gene data show CDR1 as MNHEY and CDR2 as SVGEGT. CDR3 loop: CASSYSPGGSTEAFF. DNA for the CDR3: TGTGCCAGCAGTTACTCTCCAGGAGGGAGCACTGAAGCTTTCTTT.

This clone was counted a single time. V and J are TRBV3-1 (or the pseudogene TRBV3-2) and TRBJ2-3, with D uncertain. The CDR3 runs 15 residues. Germline V gene lookup returns CDR1 LGHDT and CDR2 YNNKEL (reference sequence). Between the trimmed V and J ends, which lost 4 bases and 3 bases, there was a span of 14 bases. The CDR3: CASSRSGFGTDTQYF. The DNA for the CDR3 is TGTGCCAGCAGCCGATCAGGATTTGGAACAGATACGCAGTATTTT.

The gene calls are TRBV11-2 and TRBJ1-2; no clear D gene. Germline V gene lookup returns CDR1 SGHAT and CDR2 FQNNGV. Trimming removed 3 bases from V and 4 bases from J, with 15 bases in between. The CDR3 totals 15 residues. CDR3 amino acids: CASSFTASLGYGYTF. The CDR3, as DNA: TGTGCCAGCAGCTTTACGGCATCCCTAGGCTATGGCTACACCTTC. The full variable domain, its missing parts supplied by reference TRBV11-2 and TRBJ1-2, is EAGVAQSPRYKIIEKRQSVAFWCNPISGHATLYWYQQILGQGPKLLIQFQNNGVVDDSQLPKDRFSAERLKGVDSTLKIQPAKLEDSAVYLCASSFTASLGYGYTFGSGTRLTVV.

The chain couples TRBV2 to TRBJ1-4, with 11 bases lining up with TRBD1. The CDR3 extends over 18 amino acids. Trimming at V came to 1 base and at J to 0 bases, leaving 4 bases not matched to a gene. Per germline, CDR1 SNHLY and CDR2 FYNNEI. CDR3 amino acids: CASSEDGTGGATNEKLFF. For the CDR3, the DNA is TGTGCCAGCAGTGAAGACGGGACAGGGGGAGCAACTAATGAAAAACTGTTTTTT.

This clone was observed once. This rearrangement joins TRBV13 to TRBJ1-1, with unresolved D. Germline V gene sequence: CDR1 PRHDT, CDR2 FYEKMQ (reference sequence). This CDR3 has 11 amino acids. The V gene lost 5 bases and the J gene lost 4 bases, with 5 bases spanning the gap. The CDR3 DNA sequence: TGTGCCAGCAGCCCAGGCACTGAAGCTTTCTTT. It translates to CASSPGTEAFF.

The DNA for the CDR3 is TGTGCCAGCAGCGGACAGGGAAGATTCTCCTACGAGCAGTACTTC. Translating gives CASSGQGRFSYEQYF. The chain joins TRBV7-9 to TRBJ2-7; 8 positions agree with TRBD1. The length of the CDR3 is 15 residues. Germline CDR1 is SEHNR and CDR2 is FQNEAQ (reference sequence). V was pared by 5 bases and J by 0 bases, with 6 bases of the junction left unmatched. Using reference TRBV7-9 and TRBJ2-7 for the parts outside the CDR3, the full variable domain is DTGVSQNPRHKITKRGQNVTFRCDPISEHNRLYWYRQTLGQGPEFLTYFQNEAQLEKSRLLSDRFSAERPKGSFSTLEIQRTEQGDSAMYLCASSGQGRFSYEQYFGPGTRLTVT.

This clone was picked up a small number of times. The gene calls are TRBV27 and TRBJ1-6; D unclear. Germline loops: CDR1 MNHEY, CDR2 SMNVEV (reference sequence). V lost 5 bases and J lost 10, with 6 bases in between. The CDR3 is 11 amino acids. In DNA form, the CDR3 reads TGTGCCAGCAGTCGCACATCACCCCTCCACTTT. Amino acid sequence: CASSRTSPLHF.

The gene calls are TRBV29-1 and TRBJ2-2, with TRBD2 matching over 8 bases. The CDR3 is 17 amino acids. CDR1 is SQVTM and CDR2 is ANQGSEA in the germline V gene. The junction had 15 bases not matched to a gene; V was cut back by 4 bases and J by 5 bases. CDR3 loop: CSVAGGLNRVWTGELFF. The CDR3, as DNA: TGCAGCGTTGCGGGGGGGCTGAATAGAGTGTGGACCGGGGAGCTGTTTTTT.

The CDR3 loop reads CASSTGVAEYNEQFF. In DNA, the CDR3 is TGTGCCAGCAGCACCGGGGTAGCGGAGTACAATGAGCAGTTCTTC. The genes are TRBV7-2 and TRBJ2-1; TRBD2 might be the D (6 bases). The V gene lost 5 bases and the J gene lost 4 bases, with 15 bases spanning the gap. CDR1 is SGHTA and CDR2 is FQGNSA in the germline V gene. The CDR3 contains 15 residues.

This clone was picked up a small number of times. The chain employs TRBV27 and TRBJ1-6; D unclear. V lost 3 bases, J lost 9 bases, and 12 bases lay in between. CDR3 length: 14 amino acids. CDR1 is MNHEY, CDR2 SMNVEV, per germline (reference sequence). CDR3 in DNA: TGTGCCAGCAGTTTGAGCGGGGTTAGTTCACCCCTCCACTTT. This sequence encodes CASSLSGVSSPLHF.

V usage is TRBV6-5 and J usage is TRBJ2-7; weak D call: TRBD1 (6 bases). Germline V gives CDR1 MNHEY, CDR2 SVGAGI. The CDR3 spans 14 residues. The V end lost 6 bases, the J end lost 0 bases, and 12 bases lay between the germline ends. The CDR3 sequence is CASSRTASSYEQYF. The CDR3 nucleotides read TGTGCCAGCAGCCGGACAGCGAGCTCCTACGAGCAGTACTTC.

This chain uses TRBV7-2 with TRBJ2-5, with 12 bases aligning to TRBD2. V lost 0 bases and J lost 2; bases outside the gene matches: 7. CDR1 SGHTA and CDR2 FQGNSA come from the germline V gene. CDR3 size: 18 residues. CDR3 sequence reads: CASSLASSGGASQETQYF. The CDR3 coding sequence is TGTGCCAGCAGCTTAGCTTCTAGCGGGGGGGCCTCACAAGAGACCCAGTACTTC.

The rearrangement links TRBV7-2 to TRBJ1-1; D is uncertain. This CDR3 is 15 amino acids long. Trimming stripped 5 bases from V and 5 bases from J, with 18 bases between. Germline V gene lookup returns CDR1 SGHTA and CDR2 FQGNSA. The CDR3 spells CASSPHGGWVTEAFF. The CDR3 nucleotides read TGTGCCAGCAGCCCTCACGGCGGGTGGGTAACTGAAGCTTTCTTT.